Given below is one T cell receptor beta chain in context. In the source study's methods: Counts of nucleated cells, estimated from reference gene primer amplification, were obtained. Using immunoSEQ multiplex PCR, the repertoire was profiled, and TCRdb retains in-frame clones only, with some absent. V and J calls and clone size are given by that table; D and trimming were obtained from the DNA. The repertoire holds about 87,000 clones, with about 71% as singletons. Germline CDR1 MNHEY, CDR2 SVGAGI. The CDR3 spans 15 residues. Trimming at V came to 6 bases and at J to 10 bases, leaving 15 bases not matched to a gene. This sample was taken from a study of blood T cell repertoires in COVID-19. Study summary: COVID-19 samples collected from the United States, Italy and Spain covered acute and convalescent phases. PBMCs, B-cell-depleted T cells, or T cells provided the cDNA or gDNA that made up the material.

Sequenced: peripheral blood. This TCR derives from a woman aged 45-65 years with acute or convalescent COVID-19. The rearrangement joins TRBV6-5 to TRBJ2-1; TRBD1 aligns across 7 bases. The CDR3 region has the DNA TGTGCCAGCAGAAGGGACAGCAAAGGGATCAACGAGCAGTTCTTC. Translated, it gives CASRRDSKGINEQFF.